These 10 T cell receptor beta chains were sequenced from one sample in a study of OX40 agonist ivuxolimab in advanced cancers. TCRdb's copy holds only in-frame clones and misses some; the assay was immunoSEQ multiplex PCR. There are 25,000 or so clones in the sample; around 90% occur only once, and approximately 10% lies in the top ten. The specimen comprised CD4+ or CD8+ T cells sorted from blood, sampled in a trial of the OX40 agonist ivuxolimab. These receptors all come from an adult with an advanced solid tumor such as melanoma, head and neck, liver or kidney cancer.

V usage is TRBV30 and J usage is TRBJ2-1; D may be TRBD2 (6 bases). Trimming pared 5 bases from V and 2 bases from J, leaving 10 bases between. CDR3 size: 13 residues. Germline V gives CDR1 GTSNPN, CDR2 SVGIG (reference sequence). The CDR3 region is CAWEAGPYNEQFF. The DNA for the CDR3 is TGTGCCTGGGAAGCGGGCCCCTACAATGAGCAGTTCTTC.

V usage is TRBV5-1 and J usage is TRBJ2-5, with 8 positions matching TRBD1. CDR1 SGHRS and CDR2 YFSETQ come from the germline V gene. CDR3 length equals 14 residues. Trimming removed 5 bases from V and 4 bases from J; junction bases left unmatched: 7. CDR3 amino acids: CASSSGQGRETQYF. The CDR3 bases are TGCGCCAGCAGTTCAGGACAGGGAAGAGAGACCCAGTACTTC.

In DNA form, the CDR3 reads TGTGCCAGCACCCCGTTGGGGGGTTCCATTGCAACTAATGAAAAACTGTTTTTT. This sequence encodes CASTPLGGSIATNEKLFF. The chain joins TRBV28 to TRBJ1-4; a possible D gene is TRBD1 (5 bases). This CDR3 has 18 residues. The germline gives CDR1 MDHEN, CDR2 SYDVKM. The V and J ends lost 7 bases and 0 bases respectively, with 21 bases between them.

The chain couples TRBV9 to TRBJ1-2; D call uncertain. Looked up from germline, CDR1 is SGDLS and CDR2 is YYNGEE. CDR3 size: 15 residues. Trimming took off 4 bases at V and 2 bases at J, with 15 bases between the two ends. This CDR3 reads CASSPHRVPNYGYTF. The CDR3 coding sequence is TGTGCCAGCAGCCCCCACCGGGTCCCCAACTATGGCTACACCTTC.

The chain links TRBV6-4 to TRBJ2-1, with D maybe TRBD2 (6 bases). The germline V and J ends were trimmed by 2 bases and 0 bases, with 17 bases remaining between them. The CDR3 covers 18 residues. CDR1 and CDR2 (germline): MRHNA, SNTAGT. As DNA, the CDR3 is TGTGCCAGCAGTGACCCCAGATTAGCGGACCTCTCCTACAATGAGCAGTTCTTC. The encoded protein is CASSDPRLADLSYNEQFF.

The chain joins TRBV13 to TRBJ2-3; TRBD2 matches 10 bases. The germline gives CDR1 PRHDT, CDR2 FYEKMQ (reference sequence). There are 12 residues in the CDR3. V gave up 11 bases and J gave up 5 bases; unmatched junction bases: 4. CDR3 sequence reads: CAASGSGDTQYF. CDR3 nucleotides: TGTGCCGCTAGCGGGAGTGGAGATACGCAGTATTTT.

V gene TRBV5-1 combines with J gene TRBJ2-5; unclear D gene. Deletions cut 6 bases from V and 1 base from J, with 10 bases between. This CDR3 is 13 amino acids long. Germline CDR1 and CDR2: SGHRS and YFSETQ. The CDR3 loop is CASTSWGQETQYF. The CDR3 nucleotides read TGCGCCAGCACCTCTTGGGGCCAAGAGACCCAGTACTTC.

V and J are TRBV7-2 and TRBJ2-2; 7 positions agree with TRBD2. The CDR3 loop spans 14 amino acids. Germline V CDR1 and CDR2: SGHTA, FQGNSA. V gave up 5 bases and J gave up 5 bases; unmatched junction bases: 5. CDR3 nucleotides: TGTGCCAGCAGCCAACTGGGGGGGACCGGGGAGCTGTTTTTT. Translated, it gives CASSQLGGTGELFF.

V usage is TRBV19 and J usage is TRBJ1-1; 7 positions agree with TRBD1. V shed 9 bases and J 5 bases; nucleotides not matched to a gene: 15. The CDR3 has 15 residues. Per germline, CDR1 LNHDA and CDR2 SQIVND (reference sequence). This chain's CDR3 is CASRNRQGVETEAFF. CDR3 nucleotide sequence: TGTGCCAGCCGGAATCGACAGGGCGTGGAGACTGAAGCTTTCTTT.

The chain uses TRBV30 and TRBJ2-3; D not certain. The CDR3 is 12 amino acids. Germline CDR1 reads GTSNPN; CDR2 reads SVGIG (reference sequence). Trimming cost V 3 bases and J 4 bases, with 8 bases left between them. The CDR3 DNA follows: TGTGCCTGGAGCCCCGGCGCAGATACGCAGTATTTT. This codes for CAWSPGADTQYF.